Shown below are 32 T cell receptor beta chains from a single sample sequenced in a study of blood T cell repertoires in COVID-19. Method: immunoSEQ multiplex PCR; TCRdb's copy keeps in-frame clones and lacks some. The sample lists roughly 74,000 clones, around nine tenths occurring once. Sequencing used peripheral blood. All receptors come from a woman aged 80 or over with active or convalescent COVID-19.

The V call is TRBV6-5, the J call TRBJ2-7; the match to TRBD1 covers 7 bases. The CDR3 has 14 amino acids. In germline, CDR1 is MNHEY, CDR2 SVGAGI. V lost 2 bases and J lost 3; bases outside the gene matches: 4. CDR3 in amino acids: CASSYTRQGYEQYF. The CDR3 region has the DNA TGTGCCAGCAGTTACACGCGACAGGGCTACGAGCAGTACTTC.

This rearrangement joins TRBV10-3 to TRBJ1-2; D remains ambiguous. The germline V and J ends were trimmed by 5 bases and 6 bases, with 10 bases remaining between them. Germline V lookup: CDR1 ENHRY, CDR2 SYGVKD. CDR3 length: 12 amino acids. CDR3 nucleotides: TGTGCCATCAGTATACGGGAGGATGGCTACACCTTC. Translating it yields CAISIREDGYTF.

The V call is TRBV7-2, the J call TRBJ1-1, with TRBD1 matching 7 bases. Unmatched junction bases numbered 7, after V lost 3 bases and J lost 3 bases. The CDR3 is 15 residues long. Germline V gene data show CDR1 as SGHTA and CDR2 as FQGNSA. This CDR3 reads CASSLNRGIDTEAFF. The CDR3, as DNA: TGTGCCAGCAGCTTGAACAGGGGAATCGACACTGAAGCTTTCTTT.

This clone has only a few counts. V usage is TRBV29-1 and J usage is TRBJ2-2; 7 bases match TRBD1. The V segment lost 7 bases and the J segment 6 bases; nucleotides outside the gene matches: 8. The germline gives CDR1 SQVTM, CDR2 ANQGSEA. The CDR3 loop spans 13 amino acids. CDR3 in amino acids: CSGFSRGSGELFF. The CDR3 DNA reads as TGCAGCGGTTTCAGCAGGGGGTCCGGGGAGCTGTTTTTT.

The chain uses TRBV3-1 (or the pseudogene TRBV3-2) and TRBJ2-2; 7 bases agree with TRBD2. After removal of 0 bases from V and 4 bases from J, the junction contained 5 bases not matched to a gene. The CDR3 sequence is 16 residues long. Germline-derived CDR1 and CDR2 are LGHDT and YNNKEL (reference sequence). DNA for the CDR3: TGTGCCAGCAGCCAAGATCGCGGGAGTGTCACCGGGGAGCTGTTTTTT. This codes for CASSQDRGSVTGELFF.

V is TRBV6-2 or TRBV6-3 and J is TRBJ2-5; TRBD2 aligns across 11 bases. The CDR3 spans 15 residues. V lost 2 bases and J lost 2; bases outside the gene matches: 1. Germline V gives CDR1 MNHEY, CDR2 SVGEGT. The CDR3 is CASSYPSGGQETQYF. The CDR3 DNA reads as TGTGCCAGCAGTTACCCTAGCGGGGGGCAAGAGACCCAGTACTTC.

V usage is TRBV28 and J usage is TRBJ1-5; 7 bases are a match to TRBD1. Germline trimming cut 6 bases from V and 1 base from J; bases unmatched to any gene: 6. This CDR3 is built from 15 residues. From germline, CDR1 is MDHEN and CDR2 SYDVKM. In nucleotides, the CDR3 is TGTGCCAGCAGACCGACAGGGCAAAGCAATCAGCCCCAGCATTTT. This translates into CASRPTGQSNQPQHF.

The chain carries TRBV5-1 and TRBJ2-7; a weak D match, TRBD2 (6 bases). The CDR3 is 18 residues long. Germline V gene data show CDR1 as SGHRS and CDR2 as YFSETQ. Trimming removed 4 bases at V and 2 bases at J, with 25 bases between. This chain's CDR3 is CASSPEAAGLLQPYEQYF. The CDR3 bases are TGCGCCAGCAGCCCGGAGGCAGCGGGCCTCTTGCAGCCCTACGAGCAGTACTTC.

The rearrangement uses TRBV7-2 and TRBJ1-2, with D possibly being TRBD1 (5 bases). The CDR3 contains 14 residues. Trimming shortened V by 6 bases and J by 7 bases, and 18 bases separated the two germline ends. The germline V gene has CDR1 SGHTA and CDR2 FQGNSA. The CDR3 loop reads CASRRQNSSPGYTF. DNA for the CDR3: TGTGCCAGCAGACGACAGAACTCTAGTCCTGGCTACACCTTC.

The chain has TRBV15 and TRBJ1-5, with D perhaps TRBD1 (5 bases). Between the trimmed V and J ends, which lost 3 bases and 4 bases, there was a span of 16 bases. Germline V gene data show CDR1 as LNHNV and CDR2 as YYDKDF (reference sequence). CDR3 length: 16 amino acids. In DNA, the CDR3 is TGTGCCACCAGCAGTTCAGGGTTCGTGGGTAATCAGCCCCAGCATTTT. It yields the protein CATSSSGFVGNQPQHF.

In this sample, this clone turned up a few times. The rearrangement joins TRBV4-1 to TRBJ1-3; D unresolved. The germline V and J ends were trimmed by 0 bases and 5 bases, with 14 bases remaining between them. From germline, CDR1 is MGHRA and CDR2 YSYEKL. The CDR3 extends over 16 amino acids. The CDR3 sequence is CASSQEIGRERNTIYF. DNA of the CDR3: TGCGCCAGCAGCCAAGAGATAGGGCGGGAAAGAAACACCATATATTTT.

In nucleotides, the CDR3 is TGTGCCAGCAGGGTAAAAAGCGGGGGGCCATATTTT. It translates to CASRVKSGGPYF. J is TRBJ2-3 and V is TRBV6-4; 9 bases line up with TRBD2. This CDR3 comprises 12 residues. J gave up 15 bases and V 6 bases, and 10 bases lay outside the gene matches. Germline values: CDR1 MRHNA, CDR2 SNTAGT.

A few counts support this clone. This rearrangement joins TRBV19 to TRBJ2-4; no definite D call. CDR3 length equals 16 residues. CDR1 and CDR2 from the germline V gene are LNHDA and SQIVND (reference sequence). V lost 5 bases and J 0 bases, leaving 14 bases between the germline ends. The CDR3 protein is CASSSGSIIAKNIQYF. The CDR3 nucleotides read TGTGCCAGTAGTTCCGGGTCGATCATAGCCAAAAACATTCAGTACTTC.

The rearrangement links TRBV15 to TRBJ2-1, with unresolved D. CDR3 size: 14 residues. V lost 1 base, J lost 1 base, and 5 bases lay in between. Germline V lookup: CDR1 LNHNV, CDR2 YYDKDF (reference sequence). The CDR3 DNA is TGTGCCACCAGCAGAGCACAGTCCTACAATGAGCAGTTCTTC. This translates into CATSRAQSYNEQFF. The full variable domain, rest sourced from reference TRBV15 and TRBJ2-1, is DAMVIQNPRYQVTQFGKPVTLSCSQTLNHNVMYWYQQKSSQAPKLLFHYYDKDFNNEADTPDNFQSRRPNTSFCFLDIRSPGLGDTAMYLCATSRAQSYNEQFFGPGTRLTVL.

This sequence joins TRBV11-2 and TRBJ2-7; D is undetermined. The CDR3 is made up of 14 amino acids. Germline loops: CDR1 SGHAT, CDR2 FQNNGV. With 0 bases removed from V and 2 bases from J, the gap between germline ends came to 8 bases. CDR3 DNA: TGTGCCAGCAGCTTAGATGTCAAGCCCTACGAGCAGTACTTC. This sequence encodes CASSLDVKPYEQYF.

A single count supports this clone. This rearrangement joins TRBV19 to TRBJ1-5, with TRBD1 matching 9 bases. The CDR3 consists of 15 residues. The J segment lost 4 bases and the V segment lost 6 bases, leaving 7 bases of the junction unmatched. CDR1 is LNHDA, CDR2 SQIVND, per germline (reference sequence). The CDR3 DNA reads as TGTGCCAGTAGAGAGGGACAGGGAGTAAATCAGCCCCAGCATTTT. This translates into CASREGQGVNQPQHF.

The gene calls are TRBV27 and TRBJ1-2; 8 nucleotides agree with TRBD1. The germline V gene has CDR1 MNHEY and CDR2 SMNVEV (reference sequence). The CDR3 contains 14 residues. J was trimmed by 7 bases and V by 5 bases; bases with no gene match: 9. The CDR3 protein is CASSPTDRAFGYTF. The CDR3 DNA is TGTGCCAGCAGTCCCACGGACAGGGCGTTTGGCTACACCTTC.

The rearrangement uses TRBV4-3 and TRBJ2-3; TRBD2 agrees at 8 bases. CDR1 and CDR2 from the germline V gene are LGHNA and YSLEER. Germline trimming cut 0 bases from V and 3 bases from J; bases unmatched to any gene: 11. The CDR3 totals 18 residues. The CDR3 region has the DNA TGCGCCAGCAGCCAAGATCTAACTAGCGGTTATGGGACAGATACGCAGTATTTT. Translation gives CASSQDLTSGYGTDTQYF.

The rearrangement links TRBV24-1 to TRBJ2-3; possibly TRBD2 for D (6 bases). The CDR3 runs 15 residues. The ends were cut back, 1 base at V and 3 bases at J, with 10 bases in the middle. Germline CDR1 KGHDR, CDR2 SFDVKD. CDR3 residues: CATSDFGGGTDTQYF. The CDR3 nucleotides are TGTGCCACCAGTGATTTCGGGGGAGGTACAGATACGCAGTATTTT.

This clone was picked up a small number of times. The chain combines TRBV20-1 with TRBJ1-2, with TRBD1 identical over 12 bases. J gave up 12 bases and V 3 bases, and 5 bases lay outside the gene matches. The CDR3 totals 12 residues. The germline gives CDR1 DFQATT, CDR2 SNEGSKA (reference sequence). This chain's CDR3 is CSASQGQGANTF. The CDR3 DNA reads TGCAGTGCTAGTCAGGGACAGGGGGCGAACACCTTC.

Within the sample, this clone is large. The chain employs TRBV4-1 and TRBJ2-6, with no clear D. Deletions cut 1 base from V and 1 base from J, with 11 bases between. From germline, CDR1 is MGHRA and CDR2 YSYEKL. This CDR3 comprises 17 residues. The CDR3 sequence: CASSQAGPHSGANVLTF. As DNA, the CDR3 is TGCGCCAGCAGCCAAGCAGGTCCGCATTCTGGGGCCAACGTCCTGACTTTC.

This chain's CDR3 is CASSLEEGTIAFF. CDR3 nucleotide sequence: TGTGCCAGCAGCTTAGAAGAGGGGACTATCGCTTTCTTT. The rearrangement uses TRBV7-2 and TRBJ1-1; D is perhaps TRBD1 (5 bases). This CDR3 has 13 residues. Germline CDR1 is SGHTA and CDR2 is FQGNSA. Deletions cut 1 base from V and 11 bases from J, with 14 bases between.

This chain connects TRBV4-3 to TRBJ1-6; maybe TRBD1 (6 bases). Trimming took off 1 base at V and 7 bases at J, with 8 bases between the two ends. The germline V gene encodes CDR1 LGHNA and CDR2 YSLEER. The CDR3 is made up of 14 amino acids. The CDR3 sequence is CASSQGTANSPLHF. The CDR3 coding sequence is TGCGCCAGCAGCCAAGGGACAGCCAATTCACCCCTCCACTTT.

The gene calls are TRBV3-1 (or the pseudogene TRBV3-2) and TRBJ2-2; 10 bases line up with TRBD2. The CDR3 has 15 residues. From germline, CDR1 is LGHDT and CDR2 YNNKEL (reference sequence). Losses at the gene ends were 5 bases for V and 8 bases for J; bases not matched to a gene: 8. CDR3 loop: CASSDLAGVAGELFF. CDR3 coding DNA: TGTGCCAGCAGCGACCTAGCGGGGGTTGCTGGGGAGCTGTTTTTT.

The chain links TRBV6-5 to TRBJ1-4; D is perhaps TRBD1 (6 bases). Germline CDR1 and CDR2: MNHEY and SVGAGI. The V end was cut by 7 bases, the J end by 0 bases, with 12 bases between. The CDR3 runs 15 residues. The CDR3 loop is CASNGGLATNEKLFF. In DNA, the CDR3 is TGTGCCAGCAACGGGGGGCTCGCAACTAATGAAAAACTGTTTTTT.

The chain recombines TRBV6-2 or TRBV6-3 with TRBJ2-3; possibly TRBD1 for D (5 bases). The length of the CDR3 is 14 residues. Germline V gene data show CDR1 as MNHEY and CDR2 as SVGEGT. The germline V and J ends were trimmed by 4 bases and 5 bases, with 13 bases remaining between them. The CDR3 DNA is TGTGCCAGCAGTTTCCCTTTAACAGGAGATACGCAGTATTTT. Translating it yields CASSFPLTGDTQYF.

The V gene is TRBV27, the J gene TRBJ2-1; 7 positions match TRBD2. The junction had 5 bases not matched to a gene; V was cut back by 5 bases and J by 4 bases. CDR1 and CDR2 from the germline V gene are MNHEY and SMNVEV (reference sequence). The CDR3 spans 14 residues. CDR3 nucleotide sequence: TGTGCCAGCAGTCTAGGGAGGGAATACAATGAGCAGTTCTTC. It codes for CASSLGREYNEQFF.

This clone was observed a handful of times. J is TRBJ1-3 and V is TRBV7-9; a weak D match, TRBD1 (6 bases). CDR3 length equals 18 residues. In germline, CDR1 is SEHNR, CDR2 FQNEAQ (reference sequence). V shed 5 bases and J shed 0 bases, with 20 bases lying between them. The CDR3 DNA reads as TGTGCCAGCAGCACAGAGGCCGGGACACTAAACTCTGGAAACACCATATATTTT. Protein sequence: CASSTEAGTLNSGNTIYF.

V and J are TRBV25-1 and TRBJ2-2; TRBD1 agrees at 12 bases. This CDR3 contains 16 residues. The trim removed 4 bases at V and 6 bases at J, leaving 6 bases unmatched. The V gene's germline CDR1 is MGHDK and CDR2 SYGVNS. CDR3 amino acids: CASSGPGQGASGELFF. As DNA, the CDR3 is TGTGCCAGCAGTGGACCGGGACAGGGGGCGTCCGGGGAGCTGTTTTTT.

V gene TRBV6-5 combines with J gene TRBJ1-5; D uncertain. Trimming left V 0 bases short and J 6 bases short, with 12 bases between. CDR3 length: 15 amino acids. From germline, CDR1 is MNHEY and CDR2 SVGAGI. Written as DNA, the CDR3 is TGTGCCAGCAGTTACTCGAGGGCCAGTGGTCAGCCCCAGCATTTT. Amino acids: CASSYSRASGQPQHF.

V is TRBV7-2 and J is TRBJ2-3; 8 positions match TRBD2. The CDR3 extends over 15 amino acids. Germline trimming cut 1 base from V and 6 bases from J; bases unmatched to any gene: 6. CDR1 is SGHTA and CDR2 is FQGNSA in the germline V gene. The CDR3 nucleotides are TGTGCCAGCAGCTTAGGCGGCGGGAGGTCCGATACGCAGTATTTT. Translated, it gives CASSLGGGRSDTQYF. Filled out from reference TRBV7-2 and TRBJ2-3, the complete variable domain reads GAGVSQSPSNKVTEKGKDVELRCDPISGHTALYWYRQSLGQGLEFLIYFQGNSAPDKSGLPSDRFSAERTGGSVSTLTIQRTQQEDSAVYLCASSLGGGRSDTQYFGPGTRLTVL.

The CDR3 is CASSQGTVNGANEKLFF. The CDR3 nucleotides read TGCGCCAGCAGCCAGGGGACAGTGAATGGCGCTAATGAAAAACTGTTTTTT. The chain recombines TRBV4-3 with TRBJ1-4; 7 positions match TRBD1. The CDR3 runs 17 residues. The germline CDR1 and CDR2 sequences are LGHNA and YSLEER. Losses at the gene ends were 3 bases for V and 3 bases for J; bases not matched to a gene: 10.